This T cell receptor beta chain was identified during a study of T cell responses to AZD1222 COVID-19 vaccine. The CDR3 length is 13 residues. Per germline, CDR1 MNHEY and CDR2 SVGAGI. The ends lost 6 bases at V and 6 bases at J; junction bases unmatched: 5. Sequencing was performed with immunoSEQ multiplex PCR; in TCRdb, only in-frame clones are kept and a portion is missing. The profile covers some 81,000 clones, with 75% to 95% appearing a single time and 9.5% to 13% taken by the ten largest. Study results and limitations: White British people made up most donors, females outnumbered males, and clonal diversity was possibly underestimated.

Worth noting for this clone: The antigen is unknown.

J is TRBJ1-2 and V is TRBV6-5; TRBD1 agrees at 9 bases. The receptor comes from an adult who received the AZD1222 COVID-19 vaccine. The material sequenced was peripheral blood, taken 28 days after the second AZD1222 dose. CDR3 in amino acids: CASRIQGANGYTF. CDR3 sequence (DNA): TGTGCCAGCAGGATACAGGGGGCGAATGGCTACACCTTC.